This TCR beta chain was obtained from a study of shared clonotypes between healthy human individuals (dated by TCRdb to between 2020 and 2021). Regarding the complete study: Two women and three men aged 18 to 49 years were included in the cohort. For each donor, CD4 naive and CD4 memory were each given three plates, CD8 naive was given two plates, and CD8 memory was given one plate. The study deeply sequenced blood TCR repertoires of about 5 healthy adults to estimate repertoire size and the extent of clonotype sharing between individuals. Different laboratories and diverse techniques were used to prepare libraries and sequence TCR repertoires, to increase sequencing depth and limit assay-specific biases. Leukapheresis yielded between about 0.8 and 8.9 billion PBMCs per donor.

The donors were healthy, HIV-negative adults with no recently reported acute infections or vaccinations. Every donor was a Caucasian adult residing in Nashville, Tennessee, USA. Magnetic negative selection was used to enrich CD4+ T cells, after which naive cells were positively selected on CD45RA and the negative fraction became the memory subset. After blood collection by leukapheresis, PBMCs were isolated using Ficoll-Histopaque density gradient centrifugation and then cryopreserved in the vapor phase of liquid nitrogen. Analytical flow cytometry was used to check the purity and quantity of every magnetically sorted T cell population. Each sorted fraction had its genomic DNA isolated and then quantified by UV absorbance on a Nanodrop 2000c. On this clone: Its binding antigen is unknown. No base quality values were provided; no much bigger clone lies one nucleotide off.

V and J are trimmed by 4 bases and 8 bases, and the gene matches miss 7 bases of the junction. Including cysteine and phenylalanine, the CDR3 has 13 amino acids. The read is trimmed to its CDR3 DNA, 39 bases read in frame from base 1. The germline V gene (reference sequence) sets CDR1 to SGHNT and CDR2 to YYREEE. TCR CDR3 regions were amplified from genomic DNA by multiplex PCR using the deep immunoSEQ assay. Genomic DNA extracted from each cell subset was distributed evenly over all wells of several immunoSEQ 96-well plates, and each plate served as one replicate. For sorted subsets, each replicate PCR was loaded with about 0.2 ug genomic DNA, equivalent to 25,000 to 35,000 T cell genomes. Purified libraries were measured with a Qubit 3.0 fluorometer, size-checked on a Bioanalyzer 2100, and measured again with the KAPA Library Quantification kit. Every immunoSEQ 96-well plate was sequenced on a dedicated single-read 150-cycle Illumina NextSeq 550 flow cell. In the authors' own workflow: Because the immunoSEQ output included only junctional sequences and no quality scores, the filtering could not be the same as the filtering used for full-length reads. Sequences were annotated with PyIR, a Python wrapper for IgBLAST v1.9, using IMGT germline references to assign V/J genes and CDR3. Any read was removed if the V/J assignment was weak (E-value above 1e-6), the CDR3 was missing, or the read contained stop codons, out-of-frame junctions, or ambiguous translated residues. V3J clonotypes were defined by identical inferred V gene, J gene, and CDR3 amino acid sequence. The percentage overlap between two repertoires was calculated by dividing the number of shared unique clonotypes by the size of the smaller repertoire. RTK rarefaction, the Chao1 estimator, and Recon v2.1 estimates of unobserved clonotypes were used to assess repertoire richness. Generation probabilities for all TCRbeta clonotypes obtained by the gDNA method from a handful of donors were computed using OLGA. The immuneACCESS repertoire file appears here via TCRdb, limited to in-frame rearrangements. These files lack a portion of the clones; in checked studies, under half of the deficit traces to unresolved V genes, and the cause of the others is not known. V and J calls and clone size follow that table, whereas D and trimming were derived from the DNA. For this sample the table gives approximately 1.5 million clones, of which 98% were detected only once. Around 0.45% of the sample is held by the ten biggest clonotypes.

The research as a whole found: The small number of donors limited the genetic and exposure-history diversity represented. Larger estimated clonotype richness was generally found for naive subsets than for memory subsets. Sampling was restricted to blood, and TCR repertoires in tissue are likely to differ from TCR repertoires in blood. Compared with non-shared clonotypes, clonotypes shared by all four sorted-subset donors had higher generation probabilities. Incomplete sequencing was indicated by rarefaction of sorted-subset datasets, despite the large sequencing depth. Pairwise subsampling led to the expectation that sequencing depth would affect the degree of clonotype sharing among donors. When several donors were compared, the shared fraction of clonotypes was roughly 5% for naive CD4, less than 4% for naive CD8, about 2.4% for memory CD4, and less than 0.45% for memory CD8.

The receptor was derived from a man aged 25 to 40 in good health. The source material was naive CD4+ T cells sorted from blood. According to the study, the label for this sample's cell subset or site signals: CD45RA+ positively selected. This receptor chain uses TRBV5-4 and TRBJ1-2, and 8 bases in between align with TRBD1. DNA sequence: TGTGCCAGCAGCACCGACAGGGGAAAGGGCTACACCTTC. Its translation reads: CASSTDRGKGYTF. The reference TRBV5-4 and TRBJ1-2 proteins fill in what lies around the CDR3, so the full variable domain reads ETGVTQSPTHLIKTRGQQVTLRCSSQSGHNTVSWYQQALGQGPQFIFQYYREEENGRGNFPPRFSGLQFPNYSSELNVNALELDDSALYLCASSTDRGKGYTFGSGTRLTVV.